A selection of T cell receptor beta chains follows, all from one sample in a study of identifying expanded T cells in peripheral blood. TCRdb's copy holds only in-frame clones and misses some; the assay was immunoSEQ multiplex PCR. Among about 100,000 clones listed, approximately 91% were seen once. Sample: blood. These receptor sequences come from a person aged 18 to 75 in good health. CDR3s include the opening cysteine and the closing phenylalanine or tryptophan. A D gene is named only where the DNA matches it firmly. The size of a clone is reported for some rows only, either as once, few or many, or as a class for expanded clones.

J	size	V	D	CDR3	DNA
TRBJ1-2	NA	TRBV27	NA	CASSFLGGNYGYTF	TGTGCCAGCAGTTTTTTAGGGGGAAACTATGGCTACACCTTC
TRBJ2-7	NA	TRBV21-1	NA	CASSKEGRGGTYEQYF	TGTGCCAGCAGCAAAGAAGGCCGAGGGGGCACCTACGAGCAGTACTTC
TRBJ2-1	NA	TRBV2	NA	CASRTGSSYNEQFF	TGTGCCAGCAGAACGGGGAGCTCCTACAATGAGCAGTTCTTC
TRBJ1-2	NA	TRBV25-1	NA	CATPRVRGNGYTF	TGTGCCACTCCCCGGGTACGAGGTAACGGCTACACCTTC
TRBJ2-2	NA	TRBV4-3	TRBD1	CASSQVPGQGAGELFF	TGCGCCAGCAGCCAAGTCCCGGGACAGGGGGCCGGGGAGCTGTTTTTT
TRBJ2-3	NA	TRBV20-1	NA	CSAARGATQYF	TGCAGTGCTGCTAGGGGAGCTACGCAGTATTTT
TRBJ2-2	NA	TRBV6-4	NA	CASSDSGEGGFTGELFF	TGTGCCAGCAGTGACTCCGGGGAAGGGGGATTCACCGGGGAGCTGTTTTTT
TRBJ2-7	NA	TRBV10-1	TRBD1	CASSEGRTGGGEQYF	TGCGCCAGCAGTGAGGGCCGGACAGGGGGTGGCGAGCAGTACTTC
TRBJ1-3	NA	TRBV28	NA	CASSTPTGGSGNTIYF	TGTGCCAGCAGTACGCCCACAGGCGGCTCTGGAAACACCATATATTTT
TRBJ2-1	NA	TRBV28	TRBD2	CASSLAGATYNEQFF	TGTGCCAGCAGTTTAGCGGGAGCGACTTACAATGAGCAGTTCTTC
TRBJ2-1	once	TRBV7-9	TRBD1	CASRRTGLSYNEQFF	TGTGCCAGCAGACGGACAGGGCTTTCCTACAATGAGCAGTTCTTC
TRBJ2-3	NA	TRBV9	TRBD2	CASSVGASGDTDTQYF	TGTGCCAGCAGCGTAGGGGCTAGCGGGGACACAGATACGCAGTATTTT
TRBJ2-7	few	TRBV28	NA	CASSLKTPAATYEQYF	TGTGCCAGCAGTTTAAAAACTCCGGCAGCCACCTACGAGCAGTACTTC
TRBJ1-1	NA	TRBV27	NA	CASSLQGGTEAFF	TGTGCCAGCAGTTTACAGGGAGGCACTGAAGCTTTCTTT
TRBJ2-7	NA	TRBV4-2	NA	CASSQDGGDYEQYF	TGTGCCAGCAGCCAAGATGGGGGAGACTACGAGCAGTACTTC
TRBJ1-5	NA	TRBV9	NA	CASSVGEGGISNQPQHF	TGTGCCAGCAGCGTAGGCGAGGGAGGGATAAGCAATCAGCCCCAGCATTTT
TRBJ2-5	NA	TRBV27	TRBD1	CASRTGFQETQYF	TGTGCCAGCAGGACAGGGTTCCAAGAGACCCAGTACTTC
TRBJ2-3	NA	TRBV7-9	NA	CASSFSGLNADTQYF	TGTGCCAGCAGCTTTAGTGGTCTGAATGCAGATACGCAGTATTTT
TRBJ2-2	once	TRBV4-3	NA	CASSQVAYSLNTGELFF	TGCGCCAGCAGCCAAGTCGCTTACTCCCTGAACACCGGGGAGCTGTTTTTT
TRBJ2-6	NA	TRBV7-3	TRBD1	CASSPLTGLGANVLTF	TGTGCCAGCAGCCCCCTGACAGGGTTGGGGGCCAACGTCCTGACTTTC
TRBJ1-2	few	TRBV19	NA	CASSISGGYGYTF	TGTGCCAGTAGTATATCCGGTGGCTATGGCTACACCTTC
TRBJ1-2	NA	TRBV19	NA	CASSIRGEGYTF	TGTGCCAGTAGTATCCGGGGGGAAGGCTACACCTTC
TRBJ1-2	NA	TRBV5-6	NA	CASSLPGPYGYTF	TGTGCCAGCAGCTTGCCCGGACCTTATGGCTACACCTTC
TRBJ2-5	NA	TRBV15	TRBD2	CATSRGTSRETQYF	TGTGCCACCAGCAGGGGGACTAGCCGAGAGACCCAGTACTTC
TRBJ1-2	NA	TRBV9	NA	CASSPDGSNYGYTF	TGTGCCAGCAGTCCGGACGGATCTAACTATGGCTACACCTTC
TRBJ1-5	NA	TRBV6-1	NA	CASTWGTPGQPQHF	TGTGCCAGCACGTGGGGCACACCAGGTCAGCCCCAGCATTTT
TRBJ2-2	once	TRBV4-1	TRBD2	CASSHGGRGAGGELFF	TGCGCCAGCAGCCATGGGGGGCGGGGGGCTGGCGGGGAGCTGTTTTTT
TRBJ2-3	NA	TRBV18	NA	CASSGGYGTDTQYF	TGTGCCAGCTCAGGCGGGTATGGCACAGATACGCAGTATTTT
TRBJ1-2	NA	TRBV28	NA	CASSLWSRVSLLNGYTF	TGTGCCAGCAGTTTATGGTCCAGAGTTAGTCTACTTAATGGCTACACCTTC
TRBJ1-2	NA	TRBV4-2	NA	CASSQPPNYGYTF	TGTGCCAGCAGCCAACCCCCTAACTATGGCTACACCTTC
TRBJ1-1	NA	TRBV30	NA	CAWTLGHTEAFF	TGTGCCTGGACCCTCGGTCATACTGAAGCTTTCTTT
TRBJ2-7	few	TRBV7-8	NA	CASSLRLAYEQYF	TGTGCCAGCAGCTTAAGGTTGGCCTACGAGCAGTACTTC
TRBJ1-5	NA	TRBV19	NA	CASSTSGISNQPQHF	TGTGCCAGTAGTACCTCAGGTATTAGCAATCAGCCCCAGCATTTT
TRBJ1-3	NA	TRBV10-2	NA	CASSEGSASGNTIYF	TGCGCCAGCAGTGAAGGTTCAGCCTCTGGAAACACCATATATTTT
TRBJ2-7	NA	TRBV6-5	TRBD1	CASSSAGTGDYEQYF	TGTGCCAGCAGTTCGGCCGGGACAGGGGACTACGAGCAGTACTTC
TRBJ1-1	NA	TRBV27	TRBD1	CASSGQGLNTEAFF	TGTGCCAGCAGTGGACAGGGTTTGAACACTGAAGCTTTCTTT
TRBJ1-2	once	TRBV28	TRBD1	CASSETGGRYGYTF	TGTGCCAGCAGTGAGACAGGGGGCAGGTATGGCTACACCTTC
TRBJ2-1	NA	TRBV15	TRBD2	CATSRELAGVGGMSNEQFF	TGTGCCACCAGCAGAGAACTAGCGGGAGTAGGAGGAATGTCCAATGAGCAGTTCTTC
TRBJ1-5	NA	TRBV25-1	NA	CASSHRDSNQPQHF	TGTGCCAGCAGTCACAGGGATAGCAATCAGCCCCAGCATTTT
TRBJ1-5	NA	TRBV6-1	NA	CASSEVGVNQPQHF	TGTGCCAGCAGTGAAGTGGGGGTAAATCAGCCCCAGCATTTT
TRBJ2-7	NA	TRBV6-7	NA	CASSAQGPAYEQYF	TGTGCCAGCTCCGCACAGGGACCCGCCTACGAGCAGTACTTC
TRBJ2-3	NA	TRBV6-4	NA	CASSEDLGAGDTQYF	TGTGCCAGCAGTGAAGATCTGGGGGCGGGAGATACGCAGTATTTT
TRBJ1-2	NA	TRBV9	TRBD1	CASSVGQGYGYTF	TGTGCCAGCAGCGTTGGACAGGGCTATGGCTACACCTTC
TRBJ1-4	NA	TRBV6-1	TRBD1	CASSVGTGNEKLFF	TGTGCCAGCAGTGTGGGGACAGGGAACGAAAAACTGTTTTTT